The 24 T cell receptor beta chains reported below all come from one sample, sequenced in a study of T cell responses to AZD1222 COVID-19 vaccine. Clones were sequenced by immunoSEQ multiplex PCR, and TCRdb holds only the in-frame ones, with some missing. The sample shows approximately 160,000 clones, just over 90% of them seen only once. Material: peripheral blood, obtained on day 0 of AZD1222 vaccination. The receptors here all came from an adult in good health.

CDR3 DNA sequence: TGTGCTAGTGGTTTTAGCACTGAAGCTTTCTTT. Translating gives CASGFSTEAFF. The chain links TRBV12-5 to TRBJ1-1; the D is unclear. Trimming took off 3 bases at V and 4 bases at J, with 3 bases between the two ends. The CDR3 length is 11 residues. Germline V lookup: CDR1 LGHNT, CDR2 FRNRAP.

This clone was observed a single time. This chain links TRBV7-2 with TRBJ2-5; 9 bases map to TRBD2. This CDR3 spans 15 amino acids. Germline-derived CDR1 and CDR2 are SGHTA and FQGNSA. Trimming took 5 bases from V and 4 from J; bases not matched to a gene: 8. CDR3 nucleotides: TGTGCCAGCAGCCGTCAGCGGGGGGCGGGAGAGACCCAGTACTTC. Translated, it gives CASSRQRGAGETQYF. The variable domain in full, completed from reference TRBV7-2 and TRBJ2-5, reads GAGVSQSPSNKVTEKGKDVELRCDPISGHTALYWYRQSLGQGLEFLIYFQGNSAPDKSGLPSDRFSAERTGGSVSTLTIQRTQQEDSAVYLCASSRQRGAGETQYFGPGTRLLVL.

The chain carries TRBV7-2 and TRBJ1-2; tentatively, D is TRBD1 (6 bases). The ends were cut back, 2 bases at V and 7 bases at J, with 14 bases in the middle. This CDR3 has 14 amino acids. Germline CDR1 reads SGHTA; CDR2 reads FQGNSA. CDR3 DNA: TGTGCCAGCAGCTTACAACAGGGAGAGGCTGGCTACACCTTC. Translated: CASSLQQGEAGYTF.

CDR3 sequence: CASSLWSGSNTEAFF. CDR3 nucleotide sequence: TGTGCCAGCAGCTTATGGTCAGGATCGAACACTGAAGCTTTCTTT. The chain combines TRBV7-6 with TRBJ1-1; D not certain. The germline gives CDR1 SGHVS, CDR2 FNYEAQ. V shed 2 bases and J shed 1 base, with 11 bases lying between them. This CDR3 region has 15 residues. The entire variable domain, with the rest obtained from reference TRBV7-6 and TRBJ1-1, is as follows: GAGVSQSPRYKVTKRGQDVALRCDPISGHVSLYWYRQALGQGPEFLTYFNYEAQQDKSGLPNDRFSAERPEGSISTLTIQRTEQRDSAMYRCASSLWSGSNTEAFFGQGTRLTVV.

A single count supports this clone. The gene calls are TRBV11-3 and TRBJ2-3; D possibly corresponds to TRBD2 (7 bases). Germline V gives CDR1 SGHNT, CDR2 YENEEA. The CDR3 length is 16 residues. The V and J ends lost 6 bases and 2 bases respectively, with 18 bases between them. The CDR3 bases are TGTGCCAGCAGTCTCAGCGGGACATCTATCACAGATACGCAGTATTTT. As protein: CASSLSGTSITDTQYF.

The chain combines TRBV3-1 (or the pseudogene TRBV3-2) with TRBJ2-3; D not resolved. The CDR3 totals 11 residues. Germline V lookup: CDR1 LGHDT, CDR2 YNNKEL (reference sequence). Trimming removed 3 bases at V and 6 bases at J, with 4 bases between. This CDR3 is CASSHTDTQYF. The DNA for the CDR3 is TGTGCCAGCAGCCATACCGATACGCAGTATTTT.

V usage is TRBV19 and J usage is TRBJ2-1; TRBD1 aligns across 9 bases. This CDR3 contains 13 residues. CDR1 and CDR2 from the germline V gene are LNHDA and SQIVND (reference sequence). V gave up 4 bases and J gave up 15 bases; unmatched junction bases: 10. The CDR3 DNA reads TGTGCCAGTAGTAACTCGGACAGGGGACGAAGGTTCTTC. Protein: CASSNSDRGRRFF.

This chain links TRBV2 with TRBJ2-5, with D uncertain. V was shortened by 6 bases and J by 4 bases, with 6 bases between the two germline ends. CDR1 is SNHLY and CDR2 is FYNNEI in the germline V gene. CDR3 size: 11 residues. This chain's CDR3 is CASRVVETQYF. The CDR3 DNA is TGTGCCAGCAGGGTGGTAGAGACCCAGTACTTC.

This clone occurred once. This rearrangement joins TRBV19 to TRBJ1-5; the D gene is possibly TRBD1 (5 bases). The V gene's germline CDR1 is LNHDA and CDR2 SQIVND (reference sequence). The CDR3 contains 15 residues. V was clipped by 1 base and J by 4 bases, with 11 bases between them. The chain's CDR3 is CASSIVDSLNQPQHF. In DNA, the CDR3 is TGTGCCAGTAGTATAGTCGACAGTTTAAATCAGCCCCAGCATTTT.

The chain links TRBV20-1 to TRBJ2-5, with D hard to call. CDR1 and CDR2 (germline): DFQATT, SNEGSKA (reference sequence). Trimming removed 3 bases from V and 0 bases from J, with 14 bases in between. The length of the CDR3 is 15 residues. CDR3 in amino acids: CSASVWSLDQETQYF. CDR3 sequence (DNA): TGCAGTGCTAGTGTTTGGTCGTTAGACCAAGAGACCCAGTACTTC.

In its sample, this clone was seen once. The V call is TRBV6-5, the J call TRBJ1-1, with D perhaps matching TRBD1 (6 bases). Deletions cut 7 bases from V and 6 bases from J, with 21 bases between. Germline values: CDR1 MNHEY, CDR2 SVGAGI. The CDR3 has 15 amino acids. Written as DNA, the CDR3 is TGTGCCAGCACCAAAGGGGGGGGATCGCGACCTGAAGCTTTCTTT. This sequence encodes CASTKGGGSRPEAFF.

This sequence joins TRBV7-3 and TRBJ2-5; D perhaps matches TRBD2 (6 bases). The CDR3 contains 15 residues. Germline V CDR1 and CDR2: SGHTA, FQGTGA. V dropped 0 bases and J dropped 1 base, with 9 bases sitting between them. The chain's CDR3 is CASSLTGGFQETQYF. The CDR3 DNA follows: TGTGCCAGCAGCTTAACGGGGGGTTTCCAAGAGACCCAGTACTTC.

J is TRBJ1-1 and V is TRBV16; D is possibly TRBD1 (6 bases). Germline V gene lookup returns CDR1 KGHSY and CDR2 FQNENV. V was clipped by 2 bases and J by 10 bases, with 17 bases between them. CDR3 size: 14 residues. The CDR3 nucleotides read TGTGCCAGCAGCCAAATGGGGGGCTCCTCAGGAGCTTTCTTT. Encoded protein: CASSQMGGSSGAFF.

The rearrangement uses TRBV4-2 and TRBJ2-1; 11 bases align to TRBD1. CDR3 length: 17 amino acids. After removal of 0 bases from V and 9 bases from J, the junction contained 10 bases not matched to a gene. CDR1 and CDR2 (germline): LGHNA, YNFKEQ. Here the CDR3 reads CASSQETWDRGFSEQFF. CDR3 coding DNA: TGTGCCAGCAGCCAAGAAACATGGGACAGGGGGTTCAGTGAGCAGTTCTTC.

The chain has TRBV6-6 and TRBJ2-4, with D perhaps TRBD1 (6 bases). V lost 8 bases and J 0 bases, leaving 14 bases between the germline ends. Germline V gene data show CDR1 as MNHNY and CDR2 as SVGAGI (reference sequence). The CDR3 sequence is 15 residues long. The CDR3 DNA reads as TGTGCCAGCCGTCTGCAGGGGCTAGCCAAAAACATTCAGTACTTC. Its translation is CASRLQGLAKNIQYF.

This clone was counted only a few times. The rearrangement links TRBV5-1 to TRBJ1-1; D ambiguous. Germline lookup yields CDR1 SGHRS and CDR2 YFSETQ. Trimming stripped 4 bases from V and 0 bases from J, with 7 bases between. The CDR3 is made up of 13 amino acids. As DNA, the CDR3 is TGCGCCAGCAGCCCGGGCGTGAACACTGAAGCTTTCTTT. Residues: CASSPGVNTEAFF.

This clone was seen only once. V and J are TRBV5-1 and TRBJ2-5; a weak D match, TRBD2 (5 bases). Germline CDR1 reads SGHRS; CDR2 reads YFSETQ. The CDR3 spans 14 residues. V was clipped by 2 bases and J by 5 bases, with 13 bases between them. The DNA for the CDR3 is TGCGCCAGCAGCTTCGGCCCGCGGGCGGAGACCCAGTACTTC. Translated, it gives CASSFGPRAETQYF. Supplemented by reference TRBV5-1 and TRBJ2-5, the full variable domain reads KAGVTQTPRYLIKTRGQQVTLSCSPISGHRSVSWYQQTPGQGLQFLFEYFSETQRNKGNFPGRFSGRQFSNSRSEMNVSTLELGDSALYLCASSFGPRAETQYFGPGTRLLVL.

V gene TRBV27 combines with J gene TRBJ1-1; D may be TRBD1 (6 bases). Deletions cut 5 bases from V and 9 bases from J, with 19 bases between. The CDR3 sequence is 14 residues long. Germline V lookup: CDR1 MNHEY, CDR2 SMNVEV (reference sequence). The CDR3 DNA reads TGTGCCAGCAGTGCCCTAGGGGGAAGCCTGAAAGCTTTCTTT. Translating gives CASSALGGSLKAFF.

The chain is built from TRBV6-5 and TRBJ1-2; D is unclear. V shed 0 bases and J shed 6 bases, with 17 bases lying between them. This CDR3 is 16 amino acids long. Germline V gene sequence: CDR1 MNHEY, CDR2 SVGAGI. The CDR3 DNA reads as TGTGCCAGCAGTTACTCCTCGGGATGGAGTATTAATGGCTACACCTTC. It yields the protein CASSYSSGWSINGYTF.

J is TRBJ1-4 and V is TRBV2; D perhaps matches TRBD1 (5 bases). The V and J ends lost 11 bases and 0 bases respectively, with 13 bases between them. This CDR3 spans 14 amino acids. Germline assignment: CDR1 SNHLY and CDR2 FYNNEI. For the CDR3, the DNA is TGTGCCCGGGGGGAGCCTGCAACTAATGAAAAACTGTTTTTT. Translated, it gives CARGEPATNEKLFF.

The CDR3: CASSYGPGPLSPQYF. The CDR3, as DNA: TGTGCCAGCAGTTACGGCCCGGGACCTTTATCGCCCCAGTACTTC. V usage is TRBV6-5 and J usage is TRBJ2-5; D might be TRBD1 or TRBD2, each matching 5 bases. The CDR3 sequence is 15 residues long. V gave up 2 bases and J gave up 9 bases, with 19 bases separating them. Germline CDR1 reads MNHEY; CDR2 reads SVGAGI.

The chain joins TRBV11-3 to TRBJ2-1, with D tentatively TRBD2 (6 bases). Trimming removed 1 base at V and 10 bases at J, with 14 bases between. This CDR3 has 14 residues. Germline CDR1 is SGHNT and CDR2 is YENEEA. The CDR3 region is CASSLGGGVWEQFF. The CDR3 DNA sequence: TGTGCCAGCAGCTTAGGGGGCGGGGTGTGGGAGCAGTTCTTC.

The chain combines TRBV6-5 with TRBJ2-3, with unresolved D. From germline, CDR1 is MNHEY and CDR2 SVGAGI. The CDR3 spans 13 residues. The germline V and J ends were trimmed by 2 bases and 6 bases, with 9 bases remaining between them. The CDR3 here is CASSYPGPDTQYF. The CDR3 DNA reads TGTGCCAGCAGTTACCCAGGTCCCGATACGCAGTATTTT.

The rearrangement links TRBV15 to TRBJ1-5, with a weak D call TRBD1 (6 bases). Germline CDR1 reads LNHNV; CDR2 reads YYDKDF (reference sequence). V lost 6 bases, J lost 3 bases, and 18 bases lay in between. There are 16 residues in the CDR3. CDR3 nucleotide sequence: TGTGCCACCAGGGAGGGACCGGACAGCTTCAATCAGCCCCAGCATTTT. It codes for CATREGPDSFNQPQHF. The whole variable domain, remainder taken from reference TRBV15 and TRBJ1-5, is DAMVIQNPRYQVTQFGKPVTLSCSQTLNHNVMYWYQQKSSQAPKLLFHYYDKDFNNEADTPDNFQSRRPNTSFCFLDIRSPGLGDTAMYLCATREGPDSFNQPQHFGDGTRLSIL.